This T cell receptor (beta chain) was obtained from a study of tissue T cells after allogeneic stem cell transplantation. Noted time point: mouse harvest day 7 after allogeneic transplant. The graft held 10^6 splenic CD5+ T cells and 10^7 T-cell-depleted bone marrow cells. In the case of this clone: Gene and germline names: mouse. The missing CDR3 end, 1 residue past where the read stops, is filled in from the germline J gene.

Repertoires were generated with immunoSEQ multiplex PCR, while TCRdb's copy carries only in-frame clones and drops some. The sample includes 9,000 to 9,500 clones, roughly half of them seen just once. The CDR3 runs to 14 residues. CDR1 and CDR2 from the germline V gene are NNHDY and SYVADS. V lost 0 bases to trimming and J lost 6 bases; unmatched junction nucleotides: 2. The chain uses TRBV13-3 and TRBJ2-3; TRBD2 agrees at 9 bases. This TCR was sampled from a female BALB/c mouse given C57BL/6 T cells with graft-versus-host disease after an allogeneic hematopoietic cell transplant. Source material: gut tissue. Partial CDR3 DNA: TGTGCCAGCAGTGATGCTGGGGGGGACGAAACGCTGTAT. Translating it yields CASSDAGGDETLY. The CDR3 as a whole reads CASSDAGGDETLYF.